This T cell receptor (beta chain) was recovered during a study of PD-1 blockade in classical Hodgkin lymphoma. Using immunoSEQ multiplex PCR, the repertoire was profiled, and TCRdb retains in-frame clones only, with some absent. The sample records approximately 52,000 clones, about 89% being singletons. The time point was: cycle 4 day 1 (C4D1), after more than 5 weeks of nivolumab. Every patient had relapsed following autologous stem cell transplantation, and cohorts differed in brentuximab vedotin exposure. The ends were cut back, 5 bases at V and 1 base at J, with 5 bases in the middle. The CDR3 extends over 12 amino acids. CDR1 and CDR2 from the germline V gene are LNHDA and SQIVND (reference sequence).

The sequence derives from a human donor with classical Hodgkin lymphoma. The chain is built from TRBV19 and TRBJ1-2; D is ambiguous. Source: peripheral blood mononuclear cells (PBMCs), taken before the fourth cycle of nivolumab. Here the CDR3 reads CASSQLNYGYTF. The CDR3 DNA is TGTGCCAGTAGTCAGCTTAACTATGGCTACACCTTC.